Given below is one T cell receptor beta chain in context. Its antigen is currently unknown. CDR3 length: 17 amino acids. The J segment lost 5 bases and the V segment lost 2 bases, leaving 11 bases of the junction unmatched. Germline CDR1 reads LGHNA; CDR2 reads YSLEER. This record comes from a study of T cell clonotyping in hematopoietic cell transplantation. General study results and limits: After transplant, recipient diversity fell while pathologically expanded clonotypes grew through day 180. Cells were unsorted, so CD4 and CD8 contributions were not separated. Graft donor and pretransplant recipient Inverse Simpson Index values predicted broader posttransplant TCR diversity.

Assay: immunoSEQ multiplex PCR; the TCRdb copy retains only in-frame clones and omits some. The repertoire holds 7,000 or so clones, with about 91% as singletons. The sequences come from PBMCs, collected 100 days after allogeneic stem cell transplant. This rearrangement joins TRBV4-3 to TRBJ2-3, with 9 bases that match TRBD2. The TCR sequence derives from a male patient in his late teens or twenties who had an allogeneic stem cell transplant from a related donor, so the T cells may come from the graft donor. Some clones in this sample may be carry-over from other donors' samples. The CDR3 region is CASSQRGPGLAGDTQYF. CDR3 nucleotide sequence: TGCGCCAGCAGCCAAAGAGGGCCGGGACTAGCAGGAGATACGCAGTATTTT.